These 19 T cell receptor beta chains share one sample of origin, sequenced in a study of a mutant IDH1 vaccine in newly diagnosed glioma. These receptors have no known antigen. Documented time point: week 47, end of study. In every dose of vaccine, 300 ug of mutant IDH1 20-mer peptide was given alongside topical imiquimod. TCRdb's table, derived via immunoSEQ multiplex PCR, lists solely in-frame clones and lacks some. Of roughly 38,000 clones listed, approximately 82% are singletons. The sequences come from PBMCs, collected from a glioma patient whose treatment included an IDH1 peptide vaccine. Receptor source: a man younger than 35 with glioma. Some clones in this sample may be carry-over from other donors' samples.

The rearrangement joins TRBV19 to TRBJ1-5; no reliable D call. Germline CDR1 is LNHDA and CDR2 is SQIVND (reference sequence). Between the trimmed V and J ends, which lost 4 bases and 3 bases, there was a span of 7 bases. The CDR3 has 13 amino acids. DNA for the CDR3: TGTGCCAGTAGTACCCGCTACAATCAGCCCCAGCATTTT. The encoded protein is CASSTRYNQPQHF.

The chain has TRBV5-5 and TRBJ1-1; D is undetermined. The CDR3 is made up of 11 amino acids. Germline V gene data show CDR1 as SGHKS and CDR2 as YYEKEE (reference sequence). V shed 0 bases and J shed 12 bases, with 9 bases lying between them. CDR3 amino acids: CASSLGTLSFF. For the CDR3, the DNA is TGTGCCAGCAGCTTGGGGACCTTGTCTTTCTTT.

In DNA form, the CDR3 reads TGTGCCAGCAGCATCGGGGGTCTGCCCCAGCATTTT. It codes for CASSIGGLPQHF. The V and J genes are TRBV5-6 and TRBJ1-5, with D perhaps TRBD1 (5 bases). The CDR3 has 12 residues. V lost 4 bases and J lost 9, with 11 bases in between. Germline V gene lookup returns CDR1 SGHDT and CDR2 YYEEEE. Drawing the rest from reference TRBV5-6 and TRBJ1-5, the complete variable domain is DAGVTQSPTHLIKTRGQQVTLRCSPKSGHDTVSWYQQALGQGPQFIFQYYEEEERQRGNFPDRFSGHQFPNYSSELNVNALLLGDSALYLCASSIGGLPQHFGDGTRLSIL.

The chain uses TRBV2 and TRBJ2-5; 7 positions match TRBD1. V lost 6 bases, J lost 1 base, and 5 bases stayed unmatched. Germline values: CDR1 SNHLY, CDR2 FYNNEI. This CDR3 contains 14 residues. CDR3 in amino acids: CASRVRQGQETQYF. The DNA of the CDR3 is TGTGCCAGCAGAGTGCGACAGGGCCAAGAGACCCAGTACTTC.

V gene TRBV7-9 combines with J gene TRBJ2-5; TRBD2 matches at 9 bases. The CDR3 length is 14 residues. CDR1 and CDR2 from the germline V gene are SEHNR and FQNEAQ (reference sequence). Losses at the gene ends were 4 bases for V and 4 bases for J; bases not matched to a gene: 4. CDR3 region: CASSSRGGGETQYF. CDR3 DNA: TGTGCCAGCAGCTCGCGGGGGGGAGGAGAGACCCAGTACTTC.

The chain links TRBV7-3 to TRBJ1-6; 9 bases map to TRBD1. Germline values: CDR1 SGHTA, CDR2 FQGTGA. The CDR3 extends over 15 amino acids. V lost 5 bases, J lost 7 bases, and 6 bases stayed unmatched. CDR3 residues: CASSRGTGLNSPLHF. The CDR3 coding sequence is TGTGCCAGCAGCAGGGGGACAGGGCTAAATTCACCCCTCCACTTT.

The V call is TRBV6-5, the J call TRBJ2-3, with TRBD2 as a possible D gene (6 bases). Germline CDR1 reads MNHEY; CDR2 reads SVGAGI. Between the trimmed V and J ends, which lost 2 bases and 2 bases, there was a span of 11 bases. This CDR3 is built from 15 residues. CDR3 in amino acids: CASSYDRRATDTQYF. The CDR3 coding sequence is TGTGCCAGCAGTTACGATCGGAGGGCCACAGATACGCAGTATTTT.

The V call is TRBV6-5, the J call TRBJ1-5; TRBD1 is a possible D gene (6 bases). The CDR3 consists of 15 residues. Germline V gene lookup returns CDR1 MNHEY and CDR2 SVGAGI. Deletions cut 3 bases from V and 3 bases from J, with 12 bases between. In nucleotides, the CDR3 is TGTGCCAGCAGTTATTCGGGGGCTCTCAATCAGCCCCAGCATTTT. Protein sequence: CASSYSGALNQPQHF.

This clone appeared a single time. The CDR3 region is CASSYADRGQYEQYF. CDR3 DNA sequence: TGTGCCAGCAGTTACGCTGACAGGGGCCAGTACGAGCAGTACTTC. The rearrangement uses TRBV6-6 and TRBJ2-7; TRBD1 aligns across 8 bases. J lost 4 bases, V lost 2 bases, and 7 bases had no gene match. Germline assignment: CDR1 MNHNY and CDR2 SVGAGI (reference sequence). This CDR3 contains 15 residues.

This clone was seen just once. The chain recombines TRBV6-5 with TRBJ2-5; 7 nucleotides match TRBD2. V shed 0 bases, J shed 2 bases, and the junction held 0 bases outside the gene matches. The CDR3 spans 14 residues. Germline CDR1 and CDR2: MNHEY and SVGAGI. CDR3 region: CASSYSRGQETQYF. In nucleotides, the CDR3 is TGTGCCAGCAGTTACTCGCGGGGGCAAGAGACCCAGTACTTC.

The chain has TRBV6-5 and TRBJ2-7, with D perhaps TRBD2 (6 bases). There are 11 residues in the CDR3. V was cut by 5 bases and J by 7 bases, with 9 bases left in between. The germline CDR1 and CDR2 sequences are MNHEY and SVGAGI. The CDR3 coding sequence is TGTGCCAGCAGTCCAGGACTAGAGCAGTACTTC. Residues: CASSPGLEQYF.

The chain has TRBV19 and TRBJ1-1, with D perhaps matching TRBD1 (6 bases). Germline V gene lookup returns CDR1 LNHDA and CDR2 SQIVND (reference sequence). V lost 5 bases and J 11 bases, leaving 15 bases between the germline ends. There are 12 residues in the CDR3. Written as DNA, the CDR3 is TGTGCCAGTAGTTTCCGGGGGCTGGGGGCTTTCTTT. Translating it yields CASSFRGLGAFF.

The V call is TRBV5-1, the J call TRBJ1-2; TRBD1 aligns across 8 bases. The V and J ends lost 7 bases and 3 bases, in that order; junction bases with no gene match: 11. This CDR3 is built from 15 residues. Germline CDR1 is SGHRS and CDR2 is YFSETQ. CDR3 sequence reads: CASFVTPGQDYGYTF. The CDR3 DNA is TGCGCCAGCTTCGTAACACCGGGACAGGACTATGGCTACACCTTC.

The genes are TRBV5-8 and TRBJ1-5; 8 nucleotides line up with TRBD1. Losses at the gene ends were 4 bases for V and 3 bases for J; bases not matched to a gene: 6. CDR1 and CDR2 (germline): SGHTS, YDEGEE. The CDR3 length is 15 residues. In DNA, the CDR3 is TGTGCCAGCAGCCCACGGACAGGGAACAATCAGCCCCAGCATTTT. Its protein is CASSPRTGNNQPQHF.

The genes are TRBV5-6 and TRBJ2-1; D might be TRBD1 or TRBD2, each matching 5 bases. The CDR3 runs 15 residues. Germline lookup yields CDR1 SGHDT and CDR2 YYEEEE. The V gene lost 4 bases and the J gene lost 0 bases, with 11 bases spanning the gap. Here the CDR3 reads CASSRGEGSYNEQFF. CDR3 nucleotide sequence: TGTGCCAGCAGCAGGGGAGAGGGCTCCTACAATGAGCAGTTCTTC. Supplemented by reference TRBV5-6 and TRBJ2-1, the full variable domain reads DAGVTQSPTHLIKTRGQQVTLRCSPKSGHDTVSWYQQALGQGPQFIFQYYEEEERQRGNFPDRFSGHQFPNYSSELNVNALLLGDSALYLCASSRGEGSYNEQFFGPGTRLTVL.

The V gene is TRBV11-3, the J gene TRBJ2-2, with D perhaps matching TRBD1 or TRBD2 (6 bases each). The germline V and J ends were trimmed by 5 bases and 10 bases, with 20 bases remaining between them. The germline CDR1 and CDR2 sequences are SGHNT and YENEEA. This CDR3 is built from 15 residues. The CDR3 region is CASSLGTLWGEELFF. The DNA of the CDR3 is TGTGCCAGCAGCCTCGGGACATTATGGGGGGAGGAGCTGTTTTTT.

The chain joins TRBV19 to TRBJ1-5; D remains ambiguous. This CDR3 comprises 16 residues. Trimming took off 3 bases at V and 1 base at J, with 13 bases between the two ends. Germline CDR1 and CDR2: LNHDA and SQIVND (reference sequence). In DNA, the CDR3 is TGTGCCAGTAGTATGCGGAGGGTATTGAGCAATCAGCCCCAGCATTTT. It specifies CASSMRRVLSNQPQHF.

This clone was found a few times. The chain recombines TRBV6-5 with TRBJ1-1; 9 bases fit TRBD1. This CDR3 contains 15 residues. V was clipped by 5 bases and J by 4 bases; unmatched bases: 8. Germline CDR1 and CDR2: MNHEY and SVGAGI. This CDR3 reads CASSQTGTGTTEAFF. In DNA form, the CDR3 reads TGTGCCAGCAGTCAAACTGGGACAGGGACCACTGAAGCTTTCTTT.

The V call is TRBV28, the J call TRBJ1-1; D is ambiguous. The CDR3 consists of 14 residues. Germline assignment: CDR1 MDHEN and CDR2 SYDVKM. V lost 6 bases to trimming and J lost 1 base, with 12 bases between them. Here the CDR3 DNA reads TGTGCCAGCAGCCGAGACATACCGAACACTGAAGCTTTCTTT. Translating gives CASSRDIPNTEAFF.